This T cell receptor beta chain was captured by sequencing in a study of monozygotic twins with inflammatory bowel disease. Blood samples, whole and unsorted for T cells, yielded the isolated total RNA. Regarding the study as a whole: Variability may have been added to patient repertoires by differing immunosuppressive treatments.

Note on this clonotype: The antigen is undetermined.

Using the 5' RACE reads, TCRdb records one entry per CDR3 protein without DNA. Recorded for this sample: fewer than 550,000 distinct CDR3 sequences. This CDR3 comprises 14 residues. Looked up from germline, CDR1 is LNHDA and CDR2 is SQIVND (reference sequence). The TCR comes from a human donor with ulcerative colitis or Crohn's disease, or a healthy co-twin of an affected twin (not recorded which). The rearrangement uses TRBV19 and TRBJ1-1; TCRdb gives TRBD1 as the D gene, but with no DNA this cannot be confirmed. The sequenced material came from blood. This CDR3 is CASTHRLSNTEAFF. Drawing the rest from reference TRBV19 and TRBJ1-1, the complete variable domain is DGGITQSPKYLFRKEGQNVTLSCEQNLNHDAMYWYRQDPGQGLRLIYYSQIVNDFQKGDIAEGYSVSREKKESFPLTVTSAQKNPTAFYLCASTHRLSNTEAFFGQGTRLTVV.